This TCR beta chain is drawn from a study of T cell responses to AZD1222 COVID-19 vaccine. Clones were read by immunoSEQ multiplex PCR, and TCRdb kept only the in-frame ones, dropping some. The sample records some 120,000 clones, around 84% being singletons. Study-wide findings and caveats: Samples come after the peak T cell response, not at day 14.

Germline values: CDR1 MNHEY, CDR2 SVGAGI. Trimming shortened V by 6 bases and J by 3 bases, and 14 bases separated the two germline ends. This CDR3 spans 14 amino acids. Points on this clone: Its matching antigen is unknown.

The chain couples TRBV6-5 to TRBJ1-2; tentatively, D is TRBD1 (5 bases). Sample: peripheral blood, taken on day 0 of AZD1222 vaccination. The TCR comes from an adult in good health. CDR3: CASRPGLVHYGYTF. The CDR3 nucleotides read TGTGCCAGCAGGCCAGGGTTGGTTCACTATGGCTACACCTTC.